These 12 T cell receptor beta chains originate from one sample sequenced in a study of blood T cell repertoires in COVID-19. Using immunoSEQ multiplex PCR, the repertoire was profiled, and TCRdb retains in-frame clones only, with some absent. Here the sample spans approximately 380,000 clones, roughly 90% being singletons. What was sequenced was PBMCs or T cells enriched from blood (not recorded which). Receptors originate from a woman aged 40 to 50 who had been exposed to COVID-19.

The chain is built from TRBV18 and TRBJ2-1, with TRBD2 identical over 10 bases. The CDR3 spans 18 residues. Germline-derived CDR1 and CDR2 are KGHSH and LQKENI. With 3 bases clipped from V and 5 bases from J, the junction kept 13 bases outside the gene matches. The CDR3 DNA reads TGTGCCAGCTCACCGACGATCTCGGGACTAGCGAGCAACAATGAGCAGTTCTTC. Its protein product is CASSPTISGLASNNEQFF.

The chain combines TRBV15 with TRBJ1-1; tentative D call: TRBD1 (5 bases). The CDR3 is 16 residues long. The germline V and J ends were trimmed by 0 bases and 3 bases, with 14 bases remaining between them. Germline CDR1 and CDR2: LNHNV and YYDKDF (reference sequence). The CDR3 nucleotides are TGTGCCACCAGCAGAGACTATCAGGGATGGGACACTGAAGCTTTCTTT. As protein: CATSRDYQGWDTEAFF.

The chain joins TRBV2 to TRBJ1-1; TRBD1 matches at 9 bases. CDR3 length equals 19 residues. After removal of 5 bases from V and 0 bases from J, the junction contained 16 bases not matched to a gene. Germline V lookup: CDR1 SNHLY, CDR2 FYNNEI. The CDR3 loop is CASSPRRAFGQGLNTEAFF. CDR3 sequence (DNA): TGTGCCAGCAGTCCCCGAAGGGCTTTTGGACAGGGGCTGAACACTGAAGCTTTCTTT.

The chain is built from TRBV10-3 and TRBJ1-6; a weak D match, TRBD1 (6 bases). V lost 6 bases and J 7 bases, leaving 10 bases between the germline ends. CDR3 length: 13 residues. Germline V gene sequence: CDR1 ENHRY, CDR2 SYGVKD. CDR3 nucleotides: TGTGCCATCAGGGGGACAAGCAATTCACCCCTCCACTTT. Translated, it gives CAIRGTSNSPLHF.

V and J are TRBV7-9 and TRBJ2-5; tentatively, D is TRBD1 (6 bases). Germline CDR1 and CDR2: SEHNR and FQNEAQ (reference sequence). CDR3 size: 17 residues. Trimming left V 1 base short and J 4 bases short, with 19 bases between. CDR3 amino acids: CASSLDTRTDFGETQYF. CDR3 coding DNA: TGTGCCAGCAGCTTAGATACGAGGACAGACTTCGGAGAGACCCAGTACTTC.

The V call is TRBV3-1 (or the pseudogene TRBV3-2), the J call TRBJ2-3; 10 bases align to TRBD2. Per germline, CDR1 LGHDT and CDR2 YNNKEL (reference sequence). The CDR3 length is 16 residues. With 4 bases clipped from V and 2 bases from J, the junction kept 6 bases outside the gene matches. CDR3 residues: CASSRRTSGLTDTQYF. The CDR3 DNA reads TGTGCCAGCAGCCGCCGGACTAGCGGACTCACAGATACGCAGTATTTT.

The chain uses TRBV27 and TRBJ2-3, with D possibly matching TRBD1 (6 bases). Trimming left V 5 bases short and J 2 bases short, with 11 bases between. The CDR3 runs 14 residues. Germline values: CDR1 MNHEY, CDR2 SMNVEV (reference sequence). The chain's CDR3 is CASSINRDTDTQYF. DNA of the CDR3: TGTGCCAGCAGTATAAACAGGGACACAGATACGCAGTATTTT.

The chain joins TRBV14 to TRBJ1-3, with D possibly TRBD1 on 5 matching bases. Germline V lookup: CDR1 SGHDN, CDR2 FVKESK. Trimming stripped 4 bases from V and 1 base from J, with 11 bases between. The CDR3 covers 15 residues. The CDR3 loop is CASSPSTGSGNTIYF. CDR3 DNA sequence: TGTGCCAGCAGCCCAAGTACAGGTTCTGGAAACACCATATATTTT. The full variable domain, rest sourced from reference TRBV14 and TRBJ1-3, is EAGVTQFPSHSVIEKGQTVTLRCDPISGHDNLYWYRRVMGKEIKFLLHFVKESKQDESGMPNNRFLAERTGGTYSTLKVQPAELEDSGVYFCASSPSTGSGNTIYFGEGSWLTVV.

This sequence joins TRBV2 and TRBJ2-7; 10 bases map to TRBD2. V trimming: 8 bases; J trimming: 2 bases; junction bases outside the gene matches: 9. CDR3 size: 15 residues. The V gene's germline CDR1 is SNHLY and CDR2 FYNNEI. The CDR3: CASCRESGGAYEQYF. CDR3 coding DNA: TGTGCCAGCTGCCGGGAGAGCGGGGGGGCCTACGAGCAGTACTTC.

The V call is TRBV4-1, the J call TRBJ2-1; 11 nucleotides match TRBD2. The CDR3 loop spans 15 amino acids. Germline CDR1 reads MGHRA; CDR2 reads YSYEKL. J lost 8 bases, V lost 4 bases, and 7 bases had no gene match. The CDR3 here is CASSPVAGGPHEQFF. CDR3 coding DNA: TGCGCCAGCAGCCCCGTAGCGGGAGGGCCCCATGAGCAGTTCTTC.

The chain couples TRBV7-9 to TRBJ2-1; possibly TRBD1 for D (6 bases). Germline V gives CDR1 SEHNR, CDR2 FQNEAQ (reference sequence). This CDR3 contains 14 residues. With 7 bases removed from V and 5 bases from J, the gap between germline ends came to 15 bases. For the CDR3, the DNA is TGTGCCAGCACCTCCGGGACATATGACAATGAGCAGTTCTTC. It specifies CASTSGTYDNEQFF.

This rearrangement joins TRBV9 to TRBJ2-7; TRBD2 agrees at 7 bases. V was pared by 0 bases and J by 1 base, with 4 bases of the junction left unmatched. Looked up from germline, CDR1 is SGDLS and CDR2 is YYNGEE. The CDR3 extends over 15 amino acids. DNA for the CDR3: TGTGCCAGCAGCGTAGGGACGGGGGGATCCTACGAGCAGTACTTC. Its protein product is CASSVGTGGSYEQYF.